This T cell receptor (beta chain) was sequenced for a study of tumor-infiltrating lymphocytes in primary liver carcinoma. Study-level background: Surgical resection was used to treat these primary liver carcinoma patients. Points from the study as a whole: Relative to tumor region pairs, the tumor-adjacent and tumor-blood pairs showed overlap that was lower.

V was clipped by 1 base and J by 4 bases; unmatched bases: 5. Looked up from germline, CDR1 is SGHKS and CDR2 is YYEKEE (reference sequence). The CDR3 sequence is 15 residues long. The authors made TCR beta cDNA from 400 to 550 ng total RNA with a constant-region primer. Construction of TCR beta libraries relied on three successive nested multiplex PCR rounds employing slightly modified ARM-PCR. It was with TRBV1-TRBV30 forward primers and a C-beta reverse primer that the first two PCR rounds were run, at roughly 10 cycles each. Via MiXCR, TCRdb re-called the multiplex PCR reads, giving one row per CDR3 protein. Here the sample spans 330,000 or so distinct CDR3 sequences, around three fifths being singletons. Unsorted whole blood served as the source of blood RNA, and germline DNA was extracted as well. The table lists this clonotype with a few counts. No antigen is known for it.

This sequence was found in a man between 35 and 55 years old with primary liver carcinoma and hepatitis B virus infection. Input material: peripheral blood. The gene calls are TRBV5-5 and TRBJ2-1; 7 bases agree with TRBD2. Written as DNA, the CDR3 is TGTGCCAGCAGCTTGTTCCTAGCGGAGTACAATGAGCAGTTCTTC. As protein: CASSLFLAEYNEQFF.